The subject of this entry is one T cell receptor (beta chain). This specimen belongs to a study of patients and donors after allogeneic stem cell transplantation. TCRdb reanalysed the RT-PCR reads using MiXCR and keeps one entry per CDR3 protein. The data show 37,000 or so distinct CDR3 sequences, 25% to 40% seen once. The CDR3 runs to 15 residues. The germline V gene has CDR1 WSHSY and CDR2 SAAADI. Between the trimmed V and J ends, which lost 3 bases and 0 bases, there was a span of 10 bases. The chain links TRBV10-2 to TRBJ2-3; D is uncertain. Source material: blood, either unsorted or a sorted T cell fraction (not recorded which). This TCR derives from a human donor who was either an allogeneic HSCT recipient or a stem cell or donor lymphocyte infusion donor (not recorded which). It is not recorded whose cells these are; they may come from a transplant donor. This CDR3 is CASSDSRSSTDTQYF. The DNA for the CDR3 is TGCGCCAGCAGTGATTCCAGATCTAGCACAGATACGCAGTATTTT.